The 22 T cell receptor beta chains below were found in one sample sequenced in a study of cytomegalovirus exposure and HLA in healthy donors (dated 2017 in TCRdb). The library was prepared using the immunoSEQ multiplex PCR assay. For the multiplex PCR, a mixture combining 60 forward primers for TCR Vbeta segments and 13 reverse primers for TCR Jbeta segments was used. TCRdb retrieved this table from immuneACCESS and kept in-frame rearrangements only. Not all clones are present; in checked studies, unresolved V genes account for under half, and no reason is known for the remainder. The sample table shows 95,000 to 110,000 clones, and approximately 66% are seen once. The ten largest make up under 3.5% of the sample. Sequencing input: PBMCs. The receptors shown here come from a woman between 50 and 59 years old in good health and CMV-seronegative.

The chain employs TRBV28 and TRBJ1-2, with a tentative D call TRBD1 (6 bases). This CDR3 comprises 15 residues. Germline CDR1 and CDR2: MDHEN and SYDVKM. V was cut by 4 bases and J by 5 bases, with 17 bases left in between. The CDR3 spells CASSSGQLDVYGYTF. The DNA for the CDR3 is TGTGCCAGCAGTTCCGGACAGCTAGACGTATATGGCTACACCTTC.

The chain is built from TRBV6-6 and TRBJ1-5, with D possibly TRBD1 on 6 matching bases. CDR3 length: 14 amino acids. With 8 bases removed from V and 7 bases from J, the gap between germline ends came to 18 bases. The germline gives CDR1 MNHNY, CDR2 SVGAGI (reference sequence). CDR3 sequence (DNA): TGTGCCAGCGAGCGCAGGGGAGTCACACAGCCCCAGCATTTT. Translated: CASERRGVTQPQHF.

This clone was seen more than once but under ten times. V is TRBV5-1 and J is TRBJ1-2; the D gene is possibly TRBD1 (5 bases). The ends were cut back, 0 bases at V and 4 bases at J, with 16 bases in the middle. The germline V gene encodes CDR1 SGHRS and CDR2 YFSETQ. This CDR3 has 16 residues. The CDR3 nucleotides read TGCGCCAGCAGCTTGGGGGGGGAACAAAATGGCTATGGCTACACCTTC. Its protein product is CASSLGGEQNGYGYTF.

V and J are TRBV15 and TRBJ2-3, with a possible D match to TRBD2 (5 bases). With 1 base removed from V and 4 bases from J, the gap between germline ends came to 18 bases. The germline CDR1 and CDR2 sequences are LNHNV and YYDKDF (reference sequence). CDR3 length: 17 residues. The CDR3 DNA reads as TGTGCCACCAGCAGAGCCCGTCTAGCTGTTCTCTCAGATACGCAGTATTTT. Protein: CATSRARLAVLSDTQYF.

This clone occurred a few times. The chain uses TRBV7-6 and TRBJ1-3; possible D gene TRBD1, 6 bases. The CDR3 runs to 13 residues. Germline V gene data show CDR1 as SGHVS and CDR2 as FNYEAQ. V dropped 4 bases and J dropped 2 bases, with 6 bases sitting between them. The CDR3 protein is CASSSGAGNTIYF. CDR3 coding DNA: TGTGCCAGCAGCTCAGGGGCTGGAAACACCATATATTTT.

CDR3 sequence (DNA): TGTGCCAGCAGTACAGGGGGGTATAGCTCTGGGGCCAACGTCCTGACTTTC. Translation gives CASSTGGYSSGANVLTF. V gene TRBV5-4 combines with J gene TRBJ2-6; 8 bases map to TRBD1. The CDR3 runs 17 residues. CDR1 and CDR2 (germline): SGHNT, YYREEE (reference sequence). The trim removed 5 bases at V and 0 bases at J, leaving 7 bases unmatched.

Details on this clone: Mismatch with germline at one junction end may stem from a read error. The chain is built from TRBV5-1 and TRBJ2-7, with D possibly TRBD1 on 6 matching bases. The V gene's germline CDR1 is SGHRS and CDR2 YFSETQ. The CDR3 runs to 15 residues. For the CDR3, the DNA is TGCGCCGGCAGCGCTCTTACAGGGCCCGACTACGAGCAGTACTTC. This translates into CAGSALTGPDYEQYF.

This clone is a singleton in its sample. The chain carries TRBV5-1 and TRBJ2-5; 13 nucleotides align to TRBD2. Trimming cost V 4 bases and J 5 bases; bases outside gene matches: 5. Germline lookup yields CDR1 SGHRS and CDR2 YFSETQ. This CDR3 is built from 15 residues. The DNA of the CDR3 is TGCGCCAGCAGCCCGGGGGGACTAGCGGGGGAGACCCAGTACTTC. It yields the protein CASSPGGLAGETQYF.

V gene TRBV15 combines with J gene TRBJ1-4; D perhaps matches TRBD1 (6 bases). Trimming took off 5 bases at V and 2 bases at J, with 9 bases between the two ends. The CDR3 sequence is 14 residues long. Germline V gene sequence: CDR1 LNHNV, CDR2 YYDKDF (reference sequence). CDR3: CATSRRGTNEKLFF. The CDR3, as DNA: TGTGCCACCAGCCGTAGGGGGACTAATGAAAAACTGTTTTTT. Using reference TRBV15 and TRBJ1-4 for the parts outside the CDR3, the full variable domain is DAMVIQNPRYQVTQFGKPVTLSCSQTLNHNVMYWYQQKSSQAPKLLFHYYDKDFNNEADTPDNFQSRRPNTSFCFLDIRSPGLGDTAMYLCATSRRGTNEKLFFGSGTQLSVL.

In regard to this clone: One junction end disagrees with the germline gene, perhaps due to a read error. The chain employs TRBV7-9 and TRBJ1-2; D might be TRBD1 (5 bases). The CDR3 sequence is 12 residues long. The germline CDR1 and CDR2 sequences are SEHNR and FQNEAQ (reference sequence). Here the CDR3 reads CSSSLQGNGYTF. DNA for the CDR3: TGTTCCAGCAGCCTGCAGGGAAATGGCTACACCTTC.

This clone was seen a handful of times. The chain links TRBV27 to TRBJ1-3; D is ambiguous. CDR3 length: 14 residues. Deletions cut 8 bases from V and 0 bases from J, with 11 bases between. Germline V gene lookup returns CDR1 MNHEY and CDR2 SMNVEV (reference sequence). CDR3 protein: CASRQDLSGNTIYF. The CDR3 coding sequence is TGTGCCAGCCGTCAGGATCTCTCTGGAAACACCATATATTTT.

The CDR3, as DNA: TGTGCCAGCTCACCTCTCCAGGGTCAACAAGAGACCCAGTACTTC. Protein product: CASSPLQGQQETQYF. The chain links TRBV18 to TRBJ2-5; D is possibly TRBD1 (5 bases). Trimming cost V 3 bases and J 2 bases, with 13 bases left between them. In germline, CDR1 is KGHSH, CDR2 LQKENI. The length of the CDR3 is 15 residues.

In the case of this clone: At one of its ends the junction is not consistent with the germline gene, which may arise from a read error. The chain combines TRBV7-7 with TRBJ2-5; 9 bases are shared with TRBD2. In germline, CDR1 is SSHAT, CDR2 FNYEAQ (reference sequence). The CDR3 length is 15 residues. The DNA of the CDR3 is TGTGCTAGCAGCCTCGGAACTAGCGGGCAAGAGACCCAGTACTTC. Translation gives CASSLGTSGQETQYF. The full variable domain, in which reference TRBV7-7 and TRBJ2-5 provide the parts outside the CDR3, is GAGVSQSPRYKVTKRGQDVTLRCDPISSHATLYWYQQALGQGPEFLTYFNYEAQPDKSGLPSDRFSAERPEGSISTLTIQRTEQRDSAMYRCASSLGTSGQETQYFGPGTRLLVL.

This clone was counted between two and nine times. The chain uses TRBV7-9 and TRBJ2-7, with a weak D call TRBD2 (5 bases). CDR3 size: 13 residues. Germline lookup yields CDR1 SEHNR and CDR2 FQNEAQ (reference sequence). V lost 1 base and J 4 bases, leaving 8 bases between the germline ends. CDR3 sequence: CASSLGGGYEQYF. In DNA form, the CDR3 reads TGTGCCAGCAGCTTAGGAGGAGGATACGAGCAGTACTTC.

The V gene is TRBV27, the J gene TRBJ1-1, with D uncertain. CDR3 length: 15 residues. Trimming took 6 bases from V and 0 from J, leaving 14 bases between them. Germline lookup yields CDR1 MNHEY and CDR2 SMNVEV (reference sequence). CDR3 DNA sequence: TGTGCCAGCAGGTATAGTCCCGGGATGAACACTGAAGCTTTCTTT. Its protein is CASRYSPGMNTEAFF.

In the case of this clone: Other nucleotide sequences from this sample produce the same CDR3. The CDR3 DNA is TGTGCCAGCAGTGATCGGGTCTACGAGCAGTACTTC. Protein product: CASSDRVYEQYF. This chain joins TRBV6-1 and TRBJ2-7, with D hard to call. This CDR3 spans 12 amino acids. The ends were cut back, 3 bases at V and 3 bases at J, with 6 bases in the middle. Germline loops: CDR1 MNHNS, CDR2 SASEGT.

This clone was recorded a few times. The J gene is TRBJ1-6, the V gene TRBV15, with no clear D. With 0 bases removed from V and 7 bases from J, the gap between germline ends came to 7 bases. The CDR3 is 14 residues long. The germline V gene has CDR1 LNHNV and CDR2 YYDKDF (reference sequence). The CDR3 loop is CATSRESWNSPLHF. The CDR3 nucleotides read TGTGCCACCAGCAGAGAGAGCTGGAATTCACCCCTCCACTTT.

This sequence joins TRBV2 and TRBJ1-5, with no clear D. Trimming shortened V by 1 base and J by 4 bases, and 11 bases separated the two germline ends. Germline assignment: CDR1 SNHLY and CDR2 FYNNEI. The CDR3 sequence is 15 residues long. The CDR3 nucleotides are TGTGCCAGCAGTGAAGAAGGAGGAGGGAATCAGCCCCAGCATTTT. Amino acid sequence: CASSEEGGGNQPQHF.

There are a few counts of this clone. V usage is TRBV6-5 and J usage is TRBJ2-3; 11 bases line up with TRBD2. Germline V gene data show CDR1 as MNHEY and CDR2 as SVGAGI. This CDR3 comprises 15 residues. Trimming took 6 bases from V and 0 from J; bases not matched to a gene: 2. The CDR3 here is CASSRTSGSTDTQYF. CDR3 in DNA: TGTGCCAGCAGCCGGACTAGCGGGAGCACAGATACGCAGTATTTT.

This clone was recorded a few times. The V gene is TRBV7-2, the J gene TRBJ2-5; TRBD2 aligns across 8 bases. The CDR3 has 15 amino acids. From germline, CDR1 is SGHTA and CDR2 FQGNSA. The V and J ends lost 6 bases and 2 bases, in that order; junction bases with no gene match: 8. CDR3 in DNA: TGTGCCAGCAGTCTAAGCGGGAGTCGGCAAGAGACCCAGTACTTC. Its protein product is CASSLSGSRQETQYF.

The V and J genes are TRBV4-3 and TRBJ1-1; the D is unclear. The CDR3 loop spans 16 amino acids. Germline lookup yields CDR1 LGHNA and CDR2 YSLEER. The V gene lost 0 bases and the J gene lost 7 bases, with 18 bases spanning the gap. CDR3 sequence reads: CASSQDHGLRSREAFF. CDR3 nucleotides: TGCGCCAGCAGCCAAGACCACGGTTTGCGGAGCCGTGAAGCTTTCTTT.

The chain employs TRBV2 and TRBJ2-1, with a tentative D call TRBD2 (6 bases). The CDR3 runs 16 residues. V was cut by 3 bases and J by 1 base, with 13 bases left in between. Germline-derived CDR1 and CDR2 are SNHLY and FYNNEI. This chain's CDR3 is CASSDGGGRSYNEQFF. CDR3 bases: TGTGCCAGCAGTGACGGGGGAGGTAGGTCCTACAATGAGCAGTTCTTC.